These 14 T cell receptor beta chains originate from one sample sequenced in a study of shared clonotypes between healthy human individuals (dated by TCRdb to 2018 to 2020). Library generation was performed with the immunoSEQ multiplex PCR assay. What TCRdb holds here is the immuneACCESS table cut down to in-frame rearrangements. Part of the clones is not present; checked against another copy, under half of the missing clones reflect an unresolved V gene, and the others are unexplained. The sample profile shows about 2.1 million clones; about 94% of them were found once. Together, the top ten hold about 1.6% of the sample. For the CD8 naive samples, CD45RO-negative cells were positively selected for CCR7, yielding a CD45RA+CCR7+ population from which TemRA cells were excluded. Sequencing used naive CD8+ T cells from PBMCs. Read against the paper, the sample's cell subset or site label means: CD45RA+CCR7+. Source of these receptors: a young man in good health. Some clones in this sample may be carry-over from other donors' samples.

This clone was found a few times. The chain carries TRBV28 and TRBJ1-1; weak D call: TRBD1 (6 bases). CDR1 is MDHEN and CDR2 is SYDVKM in the germline V gene. The CDR3 has 14 amino acids. Trimming took off 7 bases at V and 1 base at J, with 13 bases between the two ends. The CDR3 DNA follows: TGTGCCAGCATCCCGGGACATTGGAACACTGAAGCTTTCTTT. Translated, it gives CASIPGHWNTEAFF.

The rearrangement links TRBV2 to TRBJ2-5, with 7 bases fitting TRBD2. Germline CDR1 reads SNHLY; CDR2 reads FYNNEI. This CDR3 is built from 14 residues. V trimming: 7 bases; J trimming: 2 bases; junction bases outside the gene matches: 7. The CDR3, as DNA: TGTGCCAGCACTTACGGGAGGTTACAAGAGACCCAGTACTTC. It yields the protein CASTYGRLQETQYF.

CDR3 sequence: CASSEGWRTNEQFF. CDR3 sequence (DNA): TGCGCCAGCAGTGAAGGGTGGCGGACGAATGAGCAGTTCTTC. The chain has TRBV10-1 and TRBJ2-1, with unresolved D. This CDR3 is built from 14 residues. The V gene lost 3 bases and the J gene lost 7 bases, with 13 bases spanning the gap. Germline V gene sequence: CDR1 WNHNN, CDR2 SYGVQD (reference sequence).

The genes are TRBV19 and TRBJ2-2; no firm D call. Trimming cost V 3 bases and J 0 bases, with 8 bases left between them. Germline assignment: CDR1 LNHDA and CDR2 SQIVND (reference sequence). This CDR3 is built from 15 residues. In DNA, the CDR3 is TGTGCCAGTAGTATCCACATTGCGAACACCGGGGAGCTGTTTTTT. It translates to CASSIHIANTGELFF.

This chain uses TRBV29-1 with TRBJ1-1; 9 bases line up with TRBD1. V was clipped by 6 bases and J by 1 base; unmatched bases: 9. The germline CDR1 and CDR2 sequences are SQVTM and ANQGSEA. The CDR3 covers 15 residues. The CDR3 spells CSVDRDRVQNTEAFF. In nucleotides, the CDR3 is TGCAGCGTCGACCGGGACAGGGTACAGAACACTGAAGCTTTCTTT.

The V gene is TRBV12-5, the J gene TRBJ2-5; D might be TRBD2 (6 bases). This CDR3 contains 14 residues. The ends were cut back, 5 bases at V and 2 bases at J, with 12 bases in the middle. From germline, CDR1 is LGHNT and CDR2 FRNRAP. CDR3 loop: CASGEGTAQETQYF. The CDR3, as DNA: TGTGCTAGTGGTGAAGGGACTGCTCAAGAGACCCAGTACTTC.

This chain uses TRBV5-4 with TRBJ1-1; a possible D gene is TRBD1 (5 bases). V was cut by 2 bases and J by 2 bases, with 16 bases left in between. In germline, CDR1 is SGHNT, CDR2 YYREEE (reference sequence). This CDR3 contains 16 residues. The CDR3 bases are TGTGCCAGCAGCTTTAACGTCCGGGGCGGAAACACTGAAGCTTTCTTT. This codes for CASSFNVRGGNTEAFF.

This sequence joins TRBV7-9 and TRBJ2-7, with 10 bases fitting TRBD2. This CDR3 region has 15 residues. Germline V gene data show CDR1 as SEHNR and CDR2 as FQNEAQ (reference sequence). V gave up 2 bases and J gave up 6 bases; unmatched junction bases: 7. Here the CDR3 DNA reads TGTGCCAGCAGCTTATATCCTAGCGGGAGCCTCGAGCAGTACTTC. This encodes CASSLYPSGSLEQYF.

This chain uses TRBV6-1 with TRBJ2-7; TRBD1 aligns across 9 bases. This CDR3 is built from 14 residues. Germline V gene lookup returns CDR1 MNHNS and CDR2 SASEGT. J gave up 6 bases and V 2 bases, and 5 bases lay outside the gene matches. This CDR3 is CASSERGTGIEQYF. The DNA for the CDR3 is TGTGCCAGCAGTGAAAGGGGGACAGGGATCGAGCAGTACTTC.

The chain couples TRBV12-5 to TRBJ1-4, with a tentative D call TRBD1 (5 bases). V was cut by 0 bases and J by 8 bases, with 16 bases left in between. CDR3 length: 16 amino acids. Germline V lookup: CDR1 LGHNT, CDR2 FRNRAP. DNA for the CDR3: TGTGCTAGTGGTTTGGTATCGACAGCCCTAAGCGAAAAACTGTTTTTT. This gives the protein CASGLVSTALSEKLFF.

The CDR3 bases are TGTGCCAGCGGAGTCCCTGGGGGGTATAATTCACCCCTCCACTTT. It yields the protein CASGVPGGYNSPLHF. The chain joins TRBV28 to TRBJ1-6, with D possibly TRBD1 on 5 matching bases. The CDR3 totals 15 residues. V was trimmed by 8 bases and J by 4 bases, leaving 15 bases between them. Germline V gene sequence: CDR1 MDHEN, CDR2 SYDVKM.

The genes are TRBV19 and TRBJ1-2; no reliable D call. The CDR3 has 13 amino acids. The germline V gene encodes CDR1 LNHDA and CDR2 SQIVND (reference sequence). The germline V and J ends were trimmed by 3 bases and 2 bases, with 7 bases remaining between them. The CDR3 is CASSIFGNYGYTF. The CDR3 DNA follows: TGTGCCAGTAGTATTTTTGGGAACTATGGCTACACCTTC.

J is TRBJ1-3 and V is TRBV7-3; D is unresolved. CDR1 and CDR2 (germline): SGHTA, FQGTGA. The CDR3 runs 15 residues. The V end was cut by 0 bases, the J end by 1 base, with 7 bases between. The CDR3 DNA follows: TGTGCCAGCAGCTTAACGTACGGGTCTGGAAACACCATATATTTT. It is translated as CASSLTYGSGNTIYF.

The chain recombines TRBV9 with TRBJ2-7; 8 bases align to TRBD1. With V trimmed by 3 bases and J by 2 bases, 4 bases remained unmatched. Germline V gene lookup returns CDR1 SGDLS and CDR2 YYNGEE. This CDR3 is 14 amino acids long. CDR3 bases: TGTGCCAGCAGCGAGAGGGACAGGACCTACGAGCAGTACTTC. This translates into CASSERDRTYEQYF.